Listed below are T cell receptor beta chains from one sample, sequenced in a study of T cell responses to AZD1222 COVID-19 vaccine. The protocol was immunoSEQ multiplex PCR, while the TCRdb copy is restricted to in-frame clones and leaves out a portion. The table lists about 120,000 clones, roughly nine tenths of them singletons. The sample here was peripheral blood, taken 28 days after the second AZD1222 dose. All receptors derive from an adult who received the AZD1222 COVID-19 vaccine. Both conserved end residues are part of each CDR3. D genes are given only for firm matches. Only part of the rows carry a size: once, few, many, or a class if the clone is expanded.

D gene: TRBD1; V gene: TRBV6-1; clone size: .; J gene: TRBJ1-5; CDR3 protein: CASSRDSSNQPQHF; CDR3 DNA: TGTGCCAGCAGTCGGGACAGTAGCAATCAGCCCCAGCATTTT
D gene: TRBD2; V gene: TRBV9; clone size: .; J gene: TRBJ2-2; CDR3 protein: CASSVSGGNTGELFF; CDR3 DNA: TGTGCCAGCAGCGTTAGCGGGGGGAACACCGGGGAGCTGTTTTTT
D gene: .; V gene: TRBV5-1; clone size: .; J gene: TRBJ1-6; CDR3 protein: CASSLGTGNSPLHF; CDR3 DNA: TGCGCCAGCAGCCTCGGGACGGGAAATTCACCCCTCCACTTT
D gene: .; V gene: TRBV11-2; clone size: .; J gene: TRBJ2-2; CDR3 protein: CASSLDTGMAGELFF; CDR3 DNA: TGTGCCAGCAGCTTAGATACGGGGATGGCCGGGGAGCTGTTTTTT
D gene: .; V gene: TRBV28; clone size: once; J gene: TRBJ1-5; CDR3 protein: CASSLMTTNQPQHF; CDR3 DNA: TGTGCCAGCAGTCTCATGACAACTAATCAGCCCCAGCATTTT
D gene: TRBD1; V gene: TRBV27; clone size: .; J gene: TRBJ2-5; CDR3 protein: CASTRQGSETQYF; CDR3 DNA: TGTGCCAGCACGCGACAGGGGTCGGAGACCCAGTACTTC
D gene: TRBD2; V gene: TRBV7-8; clone size: .; J gene: TRBJ2-1; CDR3 protein: CASSHRRLAGYNEQFF; CDR3 DNA: TGTGCCAGCAGCCACCGTCGTCTAGCGGGCTACAATGAGCAGTTCTTC
D gene: .; V gene: TRBV4-2; clone size: .; J gene: TRBJ1-4; CDR3 protein: CASQRWGEGEKLFF; CDR3 DNA: TGTGCCAGCCAGCGGTGGGGGGAAGGTGAAAAACTGTTTTTT
D gene: TRBD1; V gene: TRBV6-5; clone size: .; J gene: TRBJ1-1; CDR3 protein: CASSYSGTGATEAFF; CDR3 DNA: TGTGCCAGCAGTTACTCAGGGACAGGGGCCACTGAAGCTTTCTTT
D gene: .; V gene: TRBV5-1; clone size: .; J gene: TRBJ2-7; CDR3 protein: CASSFEGLISGSYEQYF; CDR3 DNA: TGCGCCAGCAGCTTTGAGGGTTTAATCTCTGGATCCTACGAGCAGTACTTC
D gene: .; V gene: TRBV14; clone size: .; J gene: TRBJ2-7; CDR3 protein: CASSLQGFEQYF; CDR3 DNA: TGTGCCAGCAGCCTCCAGGGGTTCGAGCAGTACTTC
D gene: .; V gene: TRBV4-3; clone size: .; J gene: TRBJ1-1; CDR3 protein: CASSQDTSNTEAFF; CDR3 DNA: TGCGCCAGCAGCCAAGACACCTCAAACACTGAAGCTTTCTTT
D gene: .; V gene: TRBV21-1; clone size: .; J gene: TRBJ1-5; CDR3 protein: CASSTKTGGDGDQPQHF; CDR3 DNA: TGTGCCAGCAGCACAAAAACTGGGGGAGATGGCGATCAGCCCCAGCATTTT
D gene: .; V gene: TRBV30; clone size: .; J gene: TRBJ1-1; CDR3 protein: CAWSVKNTEAFF; CDR3 DNA: TGTGCCTGGAGTGTAAAGAACACTGAAGCTTTCTTT
D gene: .; V gene: TRBV7-9; clone size: .; J gene: TRBJ1-6; CDR3 protein: CASSLEHSPLHF; CDR3 DNA: TGTGCCAGCAGCCTAGAACACTCACCCCTCCACTTT
D gene: .; V gene: TRBV3-1/TRBV3-2; clone size: .; J gene: TRBJ2-3; CDR3 protein: CASSQQADTQYF; CDR3 DNA: TGTGCCAGCAGCCAACAGGCAGATACGCAGTATTTT
D gene: .; V gene: TRBV28; clone size: .; J gene: TRBJ1-5; CDR3 protein: CASSSGGRQPQHF; CDR3 DNA: TGTGCCAGCAGTTCGGGGGGGCGTCAGCCCCAGCATTTT
D gene: .; V gene: TRBV3-1/TRBV3-2; clone size: once; J gene: TRBJ1-2; CDR3 protein: CASSPRGGGYTF; CDR3 DNA: TGTGCCAGCAGCCCTCGCGGGGGTGGCTACACCTTC
D gene: .; V gene: TRBV5-1; clone size: .; J gene: TRBJ2-3; CDR3 protein: CASSDGSSTDTQYF; CDR3 DNA: TGCGCCAGCAGCGACGGATCTAGCACAGATACGCAGTATTTT
D gene: TRBD1; V gene: TRBV5-1; clone size: .; J gene: TRBJ2-7; CDR3 protein: CASSSGTGFEQYF; CDR3 DNA: TGCGCCAGCAGCTCAGGGACAGGGTTCGAGCAGTACTTC
D gene: .; V gene: TRBV4-3; clone size: .; J gene: TRBJ1-1; CDR3 protein: CASRRGIGTEAFF; CDR3 DNA: TGCGCCAGCAGGCGGGGGATTGGAACTGAAGCTTTCTTT
D gene: .; V gene: TRBV5-4; clone size: .; J gene: TRBJ2-3; CDR3 protein: CASSLEAFSTDTQYF; CDR3 DNA: TGTGCCAGCAGCTTAGAGGCCTTTAGCACAGATACGCAGTATTTT
D gene: TRBD2; V gene: TRBV7-2; clone size: .; J gene: TRBJ2-1; CDR3 protein: CASSLGRGVSTDEQFF; CDR3 DNA: TGTGCCAGCAGCTTAGGGCGGGGGGTTTCCACAGATGAGCAGTTCTTC
D gene: .; V gene: TRBV3-1/TRBV3-2; clone size: .; J gene: TRBJ1-2; CDR3 protein: CASSQQYGYTF; CDR3 DNA: TGTGCCAGCAGCCAACAGTATGGCTACACCTTC
D gene: TRBD1; V gene: TRBV7-2; clone size: .; J gene: TRBJ1-3; CDR3 protein: CASSSGGQHYSGNTIYF; CDR3 DNA: TGTGCCAGCAGCTCCGGGGGACAGCACTACTCTGGAAACACCATATATTTT
D gene: TRBD1; V gene: TRBV4-1; clone size: .; J gene: TRBJ1-4; CDR3 protein: CASSQGDRVGEKLFF; CDR3 DNA: TGCGCCAGCAGCCAAGGGGACAGGGTTGGTGAAAAACTGTTTTTT
D gene: .; V gene: TRBV7-9; clone size: .; J gene: TRBJ1-2; CDR3 protein: CASSADWRGYTF; CDR3 DNA: TGTGCCAGCAGCGCGGATTGGCGTGGCTACACCTTC
D gene: .; V gene: TRBV6-2/TRBV6-3; clone size: .; J gene: TRBJ1-6; CDR3 protein: CASSYLAENSPLHF; CDR3 DNA: TGTGCCAGCAGTTACTTGGCCGAAAATTCACCCCTCCACTTT
D gene: .; V gene: TRBV5-1; clone size: once; J gene: TRBJ1-1; CDR3 protein: CASSFSENTEAFF; CDR3 DNA: TGCGCCAGCAGCTTCTCTGAGAACACTGAAGCTTTCTTT
D gene: .; V gene: TRBV6-6; clone size: .; J gene: TRBJ1-1; CDR3 protein: CASSYGGSGDTEAFF; CDR3 DNA: TGTGCCAGCAGTTACGGGGGATCGGGGGACACTGAAGCTTTCTTT
D gene: TRBD2; V gene: TRBV30; clone size: .; J gene: TRBJ2-1; CDR3 protein: CAWSKERGGLPQFF; CDR3 DNA: TGTGCCTGGAGTAAAGAGCGGGGGGGCCTCCCGCAGTTCTTC
D gene: .; V gene: TRBV19; clone size: .; J gene: TRBJ1-6; CDR3 protein: CASSIRSGKSNVNSPLHF; CDR3 DNA: TGTGCCAGTAGTATACGTTCGGGGAAATCTAACGTAAATTCACCCCTCCACTTT
D gene: .; V gene: TRBV12-3/TRBV12-4; clone size: .; J gene: TRBJ1-1; CDR3 protein: CASSLDPEAFF; CDR3 DNA: TGTGCCAGCAGTTTGGACCCCGAAGCTTTCTTT
D gene: TRBD2; V gene: TRBV4-1; clone size: .; J gene: TRBJ2-1; CDR3 protein: CASSPTGTSDSYNEQFF; CDR3 DNA: TGCGCCAGCAGCCCAACCGGGACTAGCGACTCCTACAATGAGCAGTTCTTC
D gene: TRBD1; V gene: TRBV6-6; clone size: .; J gene: TRBJ1-5; CDR3 protein: CASSLDRAGGQPQHF; CDR3 DNA: TGTGCCAGCAGCCTTGACAGGGCGGGAGGTCAGCCCCAGCATTTT
D gene: TRBD2; V gene: TRBV18; clone size: .; J gene: TRBJ2-3; CDR3 protein: CASSPGLAGALSSTDTQYF; CDR3 DNA: TGTGCCAGCTCACCCGGACTAGCGGGGGCCTTATCTAGCACAGATACGCAGTATTTT
D gene: TRBD1; V gene: TRBV14; clone size: .; J gene: TRBJ1-1; CDR3 protein: CASSRQGRVTEAFF; CDR3 DNA: TGTGCCAGCAGCCGACAGGGGAGAGTGACTGAAGCTTTCTTT
D gene: .; V gene: TRBV6-5; clone size: .; J gene: TRBJ2-7; CDR3 protein: CASSSLIYEQYF; CDR3 DNA: TGTGCCAGCAGTTCCCTTATTTACGAGCAGTACTTC
D gene: TRBD1; V gene: TRBV19; clone size: .; J gene: TRBJ2-1; CDR3 protein: CASKSGTGFNEQFF; CDR3 DNA: TGTGCCAGTAAATCCGGGACAGGGTTCAATGAGCAGTTCTTC
D gene: .; V gene: TRBV19; clone size: .; J gene: TRBJ1-1; CDR3 protein: CASLWRERAFF; CDR3 DNA: TGTGCCAGCTTGTGGAGGGAAAGAGCTTTCTTT
D gene: .; V gene: TRBV6-2/TRBV6-3; clone size: .; J gene: TRBJ2-7; CDR3 protein: CASSAYIGAVYEQYF; CDR3 DNA: TGTGCCAGCAGCGCCTACATAGGGGCAGTTTACGAGCAGTACTTC
D gene: .; V gene: TRBV28; clone size: few; J gene: TRBJ1-3; CDR3 protein: CASRGSGNTIYF; CDR3 DNA: TGTGCCAGCAGAGGGTCCGGAAACACCATATATTTT
D gene: .; V gene: TRBV28; clone size: .; J gene: TRBJ1-2; CDR3 protein: CATHRVRTMDGYTF; CDR3 DNA: TGTGCCACCCACCGGGTCCGGACGATGGATGGCTACACCTTC
D gene: TRBD1; V gene: TRBV18; clone size: .; J gene: TRBJ1-2; CDR3 protein: CASSPQGAGINYGYTF; CDR3 DNA: TGTGCCAGCTCACCACAGGGGGCAGGGATTAACTATGGCTACACCTTC
D gene: TRBD1; V gene: TRBV19; clone size: .; J gene: TRBJ1-5; CDR3 protein: CASSIKWGTGKNSNQPQHF; CDR3 DNA: TGTGCCAGTAGTATAAAATGGGGGACAGGAAAAAATAGCAATCAGCCCCAGCATTTT
D gene: TRBD2; V gene: TRBV6-5; clone size: .; J gene: TRBJ2-1; CDR3 protein: CASRPPGGKDNEQFF; CDR3 DNA: TGTGCCAGCAGGCCTCCGGGGGGTAAAGACAATGAGCAGTTCTTC
D gene: TRBD1; V gene: TRBV19; clone size: .; J gene: TRBJ1-2; CDR3 protein: CASRSTGANYGYTF; CDR3 DNA: TGTGCCAGTAGATCGACAGGGGCTAACTATGGCTACACCTTC
D gene: .; V gene: TRBV13; clone size: .; J gene: TRBJ1-2; CDR3 protein: CASSHTGRYGYTF; CDR3 DNA: TGTGCCAGCAGCCACACCGGGCGGTATGGCTACACCTTC
D gene: TRBD1; V gene: TRBV11-2; clone size: .; J gene: TRBJ1-6; CDR3 protein: CASSPAAGGNSPLHF; CDR3 DNA: TGTGCCAGCAGCCCGGCGGCAGGGGGTAATTCACCCCTCCACTTT
D gene: .; V gene: TRBV7-6; clone size: once; J gene: TRBJ1-4; CDR3 protein: CASSLGGSNEKLFF; CDR3 DNA: TGTGCCAGCAGCTTAGGGGGATCTAATGAAAAACTGTTTTTT
D gene: .; V gene: TRBV6-1; clone size: few; J gene: TRBJ1-2; CDR3 protein: CASSDRDRDYGYTF; CDR3 DNA: TGTGCCAGCAGTGACAGGGACCGAGACTATGGCTACACCTTC